Presented here are 29 T cell receptor beta chains from one specimen sequenced in a study of chemoradiotherapy in HPV16-positive cancers. Assay used: immunoSEQ multiplex PCR; TCRdb lists only in-frame clones, some missing. The repertoire holds approximately 27,000 clones, approximately 88% seen once, with roughly 5.5% in the top ten. The source was blood, collected from a patient who underwent chemoradiotherapy. Source of these receptors: a human donor with HPV-associated anogenital cancer.

The rearrangement joins TRBV7-7 to TRBJ2-6, with D perhaps matching TRBD1 (6 bases). Germline-derived CDR1 and CDR2 are SSHAT and FNYEAQ (reference sequence). There are 21 residues in the CDR3. Trimming left V 0 bases short and J 0 bases short, with 21 bases between. The DNA of the CDR3 is TGTGCCAGCAGCTTAGCGTACATCAGGGGTACGGCTTCCTCTGGGGCCAACGTCCTGACTTTC. Translation: CASSLAYIRGTASSGANVLTF. Full variable domain (outside the CDR3, taken from reference TRBV7-7 and TRBJ2-6): GAGVSQSPRYKVTKRGQDVTLRCDPISSHATLYWYQQALGQGPEFLTYFNYEAQPDKSGLPSDRFSAERPEGSISTLTIQRTEQRDSAMYRCASSLAYIRGTASSGANVLTFGAGSRLTVL.

This rearrangement joins TRBV27 to TRBJ1-1, with TRBD1 matching 8 bases. The CDR3 is 15 residues long. Germline CDR1 reads MNHEY; CDR2 reads SMNVEV (reference sequence). With 6 bases clipped from V and 1 base from J, the junction kept 7 bases outside the gene matches. The CDR3 region has the DNA TGTGCCAGCAGAAAGCAGGGGGCTAAGAACACTGAAGCTTTCTTT. Its translation: CASRKQGAKNTEAFF.

This clone was picked up a small number of times. For the CDR3, the DNA is TGTGCCAGCAGTGACACTCCGCAGGGGCTTTCCTATGGCTACACCTTC. It is translated as CASSDTPQGLSYGYTF. The chain couples TRBV6-4 to TRBJ1-2, with D perhaps TRBD1 (6 bases). Germline assignment: CDR1 MRHNA and CDR2 SNTAGT. This CDR3 has 16 residues. V was shortened by 2 bases and J by 4 bases, with 17 bases between the two germline ends.

The chain couples TRBV5-1 to TRBJ2-3; D perhaps matches TRBD2 (5 bases). CDR1 is SGHRS and CDR2 is YFSETQ in the germline V gene. The CDR3 totals 17 residues. V lost 2 bases to trimming and J lost 0 bases, with 16 bases between them. CDR3 nucleotide sequence: TGCGCCAGCAGCTTAGACGGTCAAGGACTGAGCACAGATACGCAGTATTTT. The encoded protein is CASSLDGQGLSTDTQYF.

The rearrangement links TRBV18 to TRBJ2-7, with 8 nucleotides matching TRBD1. Germline-derived CDR1 and CDR2 are KGHSH and LQKENI. The J segment lost 3 bases and the V segment lost 4 bases, leaving 14 bases of the junction unmatched. The CDR3 is made up of 17 amino acids. CDR3 bases: TGTGCCAGCTCACGATCAACTTCCGGGACAGGAGACTACGAGCAGTACGTC. As protein: CASSRSTSGTGDYEQYV.

The V call is TRBV12-5, the J call TRBJ2-3, with D maybe TRBD1 (6 bases). Germline V gene data show CDR1 as LGHNT and CDR2 as FRNRAP. Trimming took off 1 base at V and 2 bases at J, with 13 bases between the two ends. The CDR3 is 16 amino acids. The DNA for the CDR3 is TGTGCTAGTGGTTTGGGGGGACACATTAACACAGATACGCAGTATTTT. This codes for CASGLGGHINTDTQYF.

The rearrangement uses TRBV11-2 and TRBJ2-2, with no clear D. The germline CDR1 and CDR2 sequences are SGHAT and FQNNGV. Trimming removed 7 bases at V and 8 bases at J, with 11 bases between. The CDR3 spans 12 residues. Here the CDR3 DNA reads TGTGCCAGCAATTTGGGGAAAGGGGAGCTGTTTTTT. This codes for CASNLGKGELFF.

The V gene is TRBV7-2, the J gene TRBJ2-7; 12 bases map to TRBD2. Germline CDR1 reads SGHTA; CDR2 reads FQGNSA. The CDR3 is 15 residues long. Unmatched junction bases numbered 4, after V lost 4 bases and J lost 3 bases. The CDR3 DNA is TGTGCCAGCAGCTCGCTAGCGGGGGGGGTCTACGAGCAGTACTTC. Translated, it gives CASSSLAGGVYEQYF. Variable domain in full (rest from reference TRBV7-2 and TRBJ2-7): GAGVSQSPSNKVTEKGKDVELRCDPISGHTALYWYRQSLGQGLEFLIYFQGNSAPDKSGLPSDRFSAERTGGSVSTLTIQRTQQEDSAVYLCASSSLAGGVYEQYFGPGTRLTVT.

This clone has just one count. The genes are TRBV18 and TRBJ1-1, with TRBD1 matching 8 bases. The germline CDR1 and CDR2 sequences are KGHSH and LQKENI. This CDR3 comprises 14 residues. V was clipped by 4 bases and J by 2 bases; unmatched bases: 3. The CDR3 DNA reads as TGTGCCAGCTCACTAGGGACAGGAAACACTGAAGCTTTCTTT. It specifies CASSLGTGNTEAFF. Variable domain in full (rest from reference TRBV18 and TRBJ1-1): NAGVMQNPRHLVRRRGQEARLRCSPMKGHSHVYWYRQLPEEGLKFMVYLQKENIIDESGMPKERFSAEFPKEGPSILRIQQVVRGDSAAYFCASSLGTGNTEAFFGQGTRLTVV.

The chain links TRBV19 to TRBJ1-2, with D hard to call. This CDR3 is built from 13 residues. Germline loops: CDR1 LNHDA, CDR2 SQIVND (reference sequence). Trimming shortened V by 4 bases and J by 7 bases, and 13 bases separated the two germline ends. CDR3 nucleotide sequence: TGTGCCAGTAGTAACTCCGAATCTGGTGGCTACACCTTC. This translates into CASSNSESGGYTF.

V is TRBV27 and J is TRBJ1-6; 7 bases fit TRBD1. Germline CDR1 MNHEY, CDR2 SMNVEV (reference sequence). Trimming took 6 bases from V and 6 from J; bases not matched to a gene: 8. The CDR3 has 15 residues. Here the CDR3 reads CASSPHRDSNSPLHF. The CDR3 DNA is TGTGCCAGCAGCCCTCACCGGGACAGTAATTCACCCCTCCACTTT.

This chain connects TRBV25-1 to TRBJ1-2; D is undetermined. The CDR3 length is 18 residues. Germline loops: CDR1 MGHDK, CDR2 SYGVNS. Deletions cut 2 bases from V and 3 bases from J, with 22 bases between. The CDR3 DNA reads as TGTGCCAGCAGTGAAAGGTCGGCTAACTCTCTAGTGGACTATGGCTACACCTTC. The encoded protein is CASSERSANSLVDYGYTF.

V gene TRBV6-1 combines with J gene TRBJ2-7, with D unresolved. Deletions cut 7 bases from V and 2 bases from J, with 12 bases between. The CDR3 extends over 13 amino acids. CDR1 MNHNS and CDR2 SASEGT come from the germline V gene. The CDR3 coding sequence is TGTGCCAGCATCGGGTACAACCCCTACGAGCAGTACTTC. Encoded protein: CASIGYNPYEQYF.

This sequence joins TRBV6-1 and TRBJ2-3; the D is unclear. Trimming removed 4 bases at V and 3 bases at J, with 8 bases between. Germline V CDR1 and CDR2: MNHNS, SASEGT. CDR3 length equals 13 residues. The CDR3 region has the DNA TGTGCCAGCAGTGTGATGAGGACAGATACGCAGTATTTT. Protein: CASSVMRTDTQYF.

The chain joins TRBV27 to TRBJ1-2, with D possibly matching TRBD1 (5 bases). Trimming pared 6 bases from V and 3 bases from J, leaving 17 bases between. CDR1 is MNHEY and CDR2 is SMNVEV in the germline V gene (reference sequence). There are 15 residues in the CDR3. CDR3 sequence: CASRRGPGGDYGYTF. CDR3 nucleotide sequence: TGTGCCAGCAGAAGGGGCCCGGGTGGGGACTATGGCTACACCTTC.

For the CDR3, the DNA is TGCAGCGTTGCCGAGACCTTGGTCGAGCAGTACTTC. Encoded protein: CSVAETLVEQYF. The V and J genes are TRBV29-1 and TRBJ2-7; D not resolved. Per germline, CDR1 SQVTM and CDR2 ANQGSEA. The V end lost 4 bases, the J end lost 6 bases, and 13 bases lay between the germline ends. The CDR3 sequence is 12 residues long.

The CDR3 region is CASSSGPAEQPNEKLFF. The CDR3 nucleotides are TGTGCCAGCAGCAGCGGGCCCGCCGAGCAACCTAATGAAAAACTGTTTTTT. This sequence joins TRBV7-9 and TRBJ1-4; no reliable D call. The CDR3 is 17 residues long. Germline lookup yields CDR1 SEHNR and CDR2 FQNEAQ (reference sequence). Between the trimmed V and J ends, which lost 5 bases and 3 bases, there was a span of 19 bases.

The V call is TRBV30, the J call TRBJ2-3; D is unresolved. Per the germline V gene, CDR1 is GTSNPN and CDR2 is SVGIG (reference sequence). Trimming pared 0 bases from V and 4 bases from J, leaving 5 bases between. The CDR3 consists of 12 residues. The CDR3: CAWSVGSDTQYF. CDR3 DNA sequence: TGTGCCTGGAGTGTCGGTTCAGATACGCAGTATTTT.

The chain combines TRBV4-2 with TRBJ2-5; D possibly uses TRBD1 or TRBD2 (6 bases each). V was cut by 1 base and J by 4 bases, with 16 bases left in between. CDR1 LGHNA and CDR2 YNFKEQ come from the germline V gene. The CDR3 is 16 amino acids. Here the CDR3 DNA reads TGTGCCAGCAGCCAAGCGTCTAGGGGGGCCATAGAGACCCAGTACTTC. Translating it yields CASSQASRGAIETQYF.

The gene calls are TRBV6-1 and TRBJ2-7; 7 nucleotides align to TRBD1. V was pared by 2 bases and J by 6 bases, with 10 bases of the junction left unmatched. In germline, CDR1 is MNHNS, CDR2 SASEGT. The CDR3 has 15 amino acids. CDR3 residues: CASSEFQGVNSEQYF. CDR3 DNA: TGTGCCAGCAGTGAATTTCAGGGGGTCAACTCCGAGCAGTACTTC.

This chain links TRBV15 with TRBJ2-6; unclear D gene. Trimming took off 1 base at V and 0 bases at J, with 4 bases between the two ends. The CDR3 covers 15 residues. The germline V gene has CDR1 LNHNV and CDR2 YYDKDF (reference sequence). This chain's CDR3 is CATSRGTSGANVLTF. CDR3 nucleotide sequence: TGTGCCACCAGCAGAGGAACCTCTGGGGCCAACGTCCTGACTTTC.

This clone occurred once. This rearrangement joins TRBV6-5 to TRBJ1-1; maybe TRBD1 (6 bases). CDR1 and CDR2 from the germline V gene are MNHEY and SVGAGI. V dropped 6 bases and J dropped 4 bases, with 15 bases sitting between them. The CDR3 contains 14 residues. CDR3 sequence: CASSEGGLRTEAFF. In DNA, the CDR3 is TGTGCCAGCAGCGAGGGGGGTTTGCGCACTGAAGCTTTCTTT.

This chain joins TRBV29-1 and TRBJ2-3; TRBD2 aligns across 12 bases. The CDR3 covers 14 residues. Trimming took 6 bases from V and 1 from J; bases not matched to a gene: 2. Germline V CDR1 and CDR2: SQVTM, ANQGSEA. The CDR3 nucleotides are TGCAGCGTCGGACTAGCGGGGCGCACAGATACGCAGTATTTT. Amino acids: CSVGLAGRTDTQYF.

The chain has TRBV6-1 and TRBJ2-5; D not certain. Trimming removed 10 bases from V and 7 bases from J, with 13 bases in between. The CDR3 loop spans 11 amino acids. Germline V gene lookup returns CDR1 MNHNS and CDR2 SASEGT. The CDR3 nucleotides read TGTGCCACCACACTCATAGGGACCCAGTACTTC. Translated: CATTLIGTQYF.

The V and J genes are TRBV11-2 and TRBJ2-7; 7 bases fit TRBD1. With V trimmed by 4 bases and J by 11 bases, 5 bases remained unmatched. The CDR3 extends over 11 amino acids. CDR1 and CDR2 (germline): SGHAT, FQNNGV. For the CDR3, the DNA is TGTGCCAGCAGCTCCCGGGACAGAGAGTACTTC. Translated, it gives CASSSRDREYF.

The rearrangement links TRBV5-4 to TRBJ2-3; D remains ambiguous. V was clipped by 4 bases and J by 0 bases, with 9 bases between them. The CDR3 runs to 14 residues. Looked up from germline, CDR1 is SGHNT and CDR2 is YYREEE (reference sequence). In DNA form, the CDR3 reads TGTGCCAGCAGCCCGCCGACTAGCACAGATACGCAGTATTTT. This translates into CASSPPTSTDTQYF.

This chain links TRBV30 with TRBJ1-2, with 7 positions matching TRBD1. The V gene's germline CDR1 is GTSNPN and CDR2 SVGIG (reference sequence). CDR3 length equals 14 residues. Trimming took 0 bases from V and 5 from J; bases not matched to a gene: 6. The CDR3 DNA reads as TGTGCCTGGAGTGTAGGGGCAGGGGGTTATGGCTACACCTTC. Its translation: CAWSVGAGGYGYTF.

The CDR3 loop reads CATRTGGADSPLHF. CDR3 nucleotide sequence: TGTGCCACCAGAACAGGGGGCGCCGATTCACCCCTCCACTTT. This sequence joins TRBV19 and TRBJ1-6; 9 nucleotides match TRBD1. Germline V CDR1 and CDR2: LNHDA, SQIVND (reference sequence). CDR3 length: 14 residues. Trimming took 10 bases from V and 8 from J; bases not matched to a gene: 9.

The rearrangement links TRBV5-1 to TRBJ1-2; D possibly corresponds to TRBD1 (6 bases). There are 18 residues in the CDR3. Trimming pared 0 bases from V and 2 bases from J, leaving 20 bases between. The germline gives CDR1 SGHRS, CDR2 YFSETQ. The CDR3 reads CASSLGPASGAANYGYTF. CDR3 bases: TGCGCCAGCAGCTTGGGTCCTGCGTCAGGGGCCGCCAACTATGGCTACACCTTC. Full variable domain (outside the CDR3, taken from reference TRBV5-1 and TRBJ1-2): KAGVTQTPRYLIKTRGQQVTLSCSPISGHRSVSWYQQTPGQGLQFLFEYFSETQRNKGNFPGRFSGRQFSNSRSEMNVSTLELGDSALYLCASSLGPASGAANYGYTFGSGTRLTVV.